This entry lists 15 T cell receptor beta chains sequenced from one sample in a study of blood T cells in healthy people across ages. A J-beta primer mix and a sample-barcoded 5' primer were used in a second PCR of about 7 to 12 cycles. MiXCR was run by TCRdb on the 5' RACE reads, yielding one entry per CDR3 protein. The sample lists some 760,000 distinct CDR3 sequences, roughly 25% seen once, with roughly a tenth in the top ten. These same data were also listed under a study on T cells of mothers and their children.

The specimen sequenced was blood. Source of these receptors: a boy aged 10-17 years in good health.

This clonotype has more than one count but fewer than ten. This chain connects TRBV10-3 to TRBJ2-7; unclear D gene. From germline, CDR1 is ENHRY and CDR2 SYGVKD. The CDR3 is 11 amino acids. Between the trimmed V and J ends, which lost 6 bases and 6 bases, there was a span of 9 bases. This chain's CDR3 is CAIRDVGEQYF. CDR3 nucleotide sequence: TGTGCCATCAGAGACGTGGGCGAGCAGTACTTC.

A note on this clonotype: At one boundary the junction diverges from the germline segment, which might be a read error. The rearrangement links TRBV12-3 or TRBV12-4 to TRBJ2-3, with D perhaps TRBD1 (6 bases). CDR3 length equals 14 residues. CDR3 DNA sequence: TGTGCCAGCAGTAACGGACAGAGCACAGATGCGCAATATTTT. Translating gives CASSNGQSTDAQYF.

This clonotype was observed a handful of times. The rearrangement joins TRBV3-1 to TRBJ1-4; D is possibly TRBD1 (6 bases). In germline, CDR1 is LGHDT, CDR2 YNNKEL (reference sequence). The CDR3 sequence is 15 residues long. Trimming left V 1 base short and J 7 bases short, with 13 bases between. The CDR3 DNA is TGTGCCAGCAGCCAAGGGAGCGTGGGGGCTGAAAAACTGTTTTTT. Protein product: CASSQGSVGAEKLFF.

In regard to this clonotype: A read error may account for a junction end that differs from germline. The V gene is TRBV27, the J gene TRBJ2-5; 14 nucleotides line up with TRBD2. The germline V gene encodes CDR1 MNHEY and CDR2 SMNVEV (reference sequence). This CDR3 has 15 residues. The CDR3 loop is CASSVRGLAGEAQYF. The CDR3 nucleotides read TGTGCCAGCAGTGTACGGGGACTAGCGGGAGAGGCCCAGTACTTC.

In its sample, this clonotype was seen a few times. CDR3 in amino acids: CSASTRQKTGSTEAFF. CDR3 coding DNA: TGCAGTGCCTCCACCCGACAGAAAACCGGGAGCACTGAAGCTTTCTTT. The chain joins TRBV20-1 to TRBJ1-1; a weak D match, TRBD1 (5 bases). Per germline, CDR1 DFQATT and CDR2 SNEGSKA (reference sequence). V lost 6 bases and J 4 bases, leaving 24 bases between the germline ends. The CDR3 has 16 amino acids.

This clonotype appeared many times. V and J are TRBV12-3 or TRBV12-4 and TRBJ1-4; 7 positions agree with TRBD1. V shed 4 bases and J 0 bases; nucleotides not matched to a gene: 2. The CDR3 is 15 amino acids. CDR3 loop: CASSSQGATNEKLFF. The CDR3 DNA is TGTGCCAGCAGTTCGCAGGGGGCAACTAATGAAAAACTGTTTTTT.

The CDR3 DNA is TGCAGTGCTAGAGAGACTAGCGGCAACACAGATACGCAGTATTTT. The encoded protein is CSARETSGNTDTQYF. This chain uses TRBV20-1 with TRBJ2-3; 9 positions match TRBD2. In germline, CDR1 is DFQATT, CDR2 SNEGSKA (reference sequence). The V gene end was trimmed by 0 bases and the J gene end by 2 bases; junction bases not matched to a gene: 3. CDR3 length equals 15 residues.

This clonotype occurred a few times. V usage is TRBV2 and J usage is TRBJ1-5; the D is unclear. Deletions cut 4 bases from V and 6 bases from J, with 10 bases between. This CDR3 region has 13 residues. Germline CDR1 and CDR2: SNHLY and FYNNEI. This CDR3 reads CASSGAGSQPQHF. The DNA of the CDR3 is TGTGCCAGCAGTGGGGCCGGGAGTCAGCCCCAGCATTTT.

Only a few counts were recorded for this clonotype. The V gene is TRBV6-6, the J gene TRBJ1-3, with D unresolved. Looked up from germline, CDR1 is MNHNY and CDR2 is SVGAGI (reference sequence). CDR3 length: 14 residues. The V and J ends lost 0 bases and 0 bases respectively, with 3 bases between them. The CDR3 nucleotides are TGTGCCAGCAGTTACTCACGCTCTGGAAACACCATATATTTT. It encodes CASSYSRSGNTIYF.

The V gene is TRBV6-5, the J gene TRBJ2-7; D is uncertain. Germline V CDR1 and CDR2: MNHEY, SVGAGI. With 6 bases removed from V and 4 bases from J, the gap between germline ends came to 16 bases. The CDR3 has 14 residues. CDR3 sequence (DNA): TGTGCCAGCAGAGGACGGGTGGGGTCTTACGAGCAGTACTTC. Translated: CASRGRVGSYEQYF.

The chain recombines TRBV19 with TRBJ2-7, with D perhaps TRBD2 (6 bases). Trimming took 5 bases from V and 4 from J, leaving 18 bases between them. This CDR3 region has 15 residues. The germline CDR1 and CDR2 sequences are LNHDA and SQIVND (reference sequence). The CDR3 DNA reads TGTGCCAGTAGTGGGCGGACGTCGGGGGAGTACGAGCAGTACTTC. As protein: CASSGRTSGEYEQYF. Filled out from reference TRBV19 and TRBJ2-7, the complete variable domain reads DGGITQSPKYLFRKEGQNVTLSCEQNLNHDAMYWYRQDPGQGLRLIYYSQIVNDFQKGDIAEGYSVSREKKESFPLTVTSAQKNPTAFYLCASSGRTSGEYEQYFGPGTRLTVT.

The chain couples TRBV7-3 to TRBJ2-7; possibly TRBD1 or TRBD2 for D (6 bases each). V lost 5 bases and J lost 7, with 18 bases in between. The CDR3 consists of 14 residues. From germline, CDR1 is SGHTA and CDR2 FQGTGA. Written as DNA, the CDR3 is TGTGCCAGCAGCCCCAATCCCCAGGGGAGGGAGCAGTACTTC. It is translated as CASSPNPQGREQYF.

This clonotype turned up a few times. The gene calls are TRBV2 and TRBJ2-7; TRBD1 might be the D (5 bases). Trimming pared 6 bases from V and 5 bases from J, leaving 20 bases between. Germline assignment: CDR1 SNHLY and CDR2 FYNNEI. The CDR3 is 15 amino acids. The CDR3 coding sequence is TGTGCCAGCAGAGTAGGGCAGGGAAGTTTCCACGAGCAGTACTTC. Protein sequence: CASRVGQGSFHEQYF.

Only one count was recorded for this clonotype. V is TRBV7-9 and J is TRBJ2-5; D uncertain. The CDR3 is 15 amino acids. Germline V gives CDR1 SEHNR, CDR2 FQNEAQ (reference sequence). The V end lost 0 bases, the J end lost 3 bases, and 11 bases lay between the germline ends. The CDR3 DNA sequence: TGTGCCAGCAGCTTAGCGAAGACTCAAAAAGAGACCCAGTACTTC. It specifies CASSLAKTQKETQYF.

This chain links TRBV5-1 with TRBJ2-2, with a possible D match to TRBD1 (6 bases). Trimming removed 4 bases at V and 2 bases at J, with 15 bases between. CDR1 is SGHRS, CDR2 YFSETQ, per germline. The CDR3 contains 16 residues. In nucleotides, the CDR3 is TGCGCCAGCAGCGCCTCCGGGACACACAACACCGGGGAGCTGTTTTTT. Residues: CASSASGTHNTGELFF.